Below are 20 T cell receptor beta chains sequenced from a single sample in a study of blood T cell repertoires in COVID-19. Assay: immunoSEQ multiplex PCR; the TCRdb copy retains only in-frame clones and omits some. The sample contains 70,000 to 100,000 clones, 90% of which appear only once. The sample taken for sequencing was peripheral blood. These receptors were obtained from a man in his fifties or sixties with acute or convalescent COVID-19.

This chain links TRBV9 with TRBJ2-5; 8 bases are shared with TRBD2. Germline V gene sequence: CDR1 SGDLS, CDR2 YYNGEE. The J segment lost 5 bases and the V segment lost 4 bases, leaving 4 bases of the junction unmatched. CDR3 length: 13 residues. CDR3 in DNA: TGTGCCAGCAGCCCCGGGACTAGTGAGACCCAGTACTTC. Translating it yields CASSPGTSETQYF.

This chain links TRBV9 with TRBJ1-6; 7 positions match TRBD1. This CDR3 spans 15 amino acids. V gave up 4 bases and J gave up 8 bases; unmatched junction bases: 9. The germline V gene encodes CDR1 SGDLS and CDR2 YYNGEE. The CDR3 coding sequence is TGTGCCAGCAGCTCGAGGGGGCTTGTTGATTCACCCCTCCACTTT. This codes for CASSSRGLVDSPLHF.

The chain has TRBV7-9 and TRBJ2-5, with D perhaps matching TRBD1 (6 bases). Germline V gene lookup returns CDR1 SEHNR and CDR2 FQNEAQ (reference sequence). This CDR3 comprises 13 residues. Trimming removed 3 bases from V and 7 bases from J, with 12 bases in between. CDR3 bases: TGTGCCAGCAGCTTTCAGGGGATTACGACCCAGTACTTC. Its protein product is CASSFQGITTQYF.

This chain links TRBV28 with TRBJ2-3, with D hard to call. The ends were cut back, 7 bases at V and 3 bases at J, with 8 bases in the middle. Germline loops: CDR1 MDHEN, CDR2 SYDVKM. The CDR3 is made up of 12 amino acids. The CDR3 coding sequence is TGTGCCAGCAAAGGCGGAACAGATACGCAGTATTTT. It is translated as CASKGGTDTQYF.

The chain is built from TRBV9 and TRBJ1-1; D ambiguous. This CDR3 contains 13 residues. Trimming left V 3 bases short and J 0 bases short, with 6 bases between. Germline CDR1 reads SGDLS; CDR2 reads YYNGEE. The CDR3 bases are TGTGCCAGCAGCGGCAGGATGAACACTGAAGCTTTCTTT. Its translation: CASSGRMNTEAFF.

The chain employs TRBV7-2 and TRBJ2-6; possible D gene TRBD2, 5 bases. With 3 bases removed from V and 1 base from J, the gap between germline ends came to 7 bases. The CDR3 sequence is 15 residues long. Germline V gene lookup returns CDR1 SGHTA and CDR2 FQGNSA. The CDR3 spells CASSLDSSGANVLTF. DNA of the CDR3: TGTGCCAGCAGCTTGGACTCATCTGGGGCCAACGTCCTGACTTTC.

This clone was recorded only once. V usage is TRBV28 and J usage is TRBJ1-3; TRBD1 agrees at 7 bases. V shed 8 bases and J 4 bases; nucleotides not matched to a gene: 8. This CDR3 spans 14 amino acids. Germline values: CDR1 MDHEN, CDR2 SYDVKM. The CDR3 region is CASRQGGPGNTIYF. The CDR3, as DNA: TGTGCCAGCCGACAGGGAGGTCCGGGAAACACCATATATTTT.

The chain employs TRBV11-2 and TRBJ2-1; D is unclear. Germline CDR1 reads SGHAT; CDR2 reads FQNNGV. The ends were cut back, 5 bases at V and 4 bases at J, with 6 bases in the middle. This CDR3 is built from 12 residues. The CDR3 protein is CASSLSYNEQFF. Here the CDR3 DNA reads TGTGCCAGCAGCCTATCGTACAATGAGCAGTTCTTC.

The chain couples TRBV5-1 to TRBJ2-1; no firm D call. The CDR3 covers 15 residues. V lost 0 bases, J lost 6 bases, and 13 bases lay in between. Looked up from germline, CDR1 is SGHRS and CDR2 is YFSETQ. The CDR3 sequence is CASSLVSRDLNEQFF. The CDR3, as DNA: TGCGCCAGCAGCTTGGTTTCTAGAGATCTCAATGAGCAGTTCTTC. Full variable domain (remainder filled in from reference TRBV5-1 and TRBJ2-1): KAGVTQTPRYLIKTRGQQVTLSCSPISGHRSVSWYQQTPGQGLQFLFEYFSETQRNKGNFPGRFSGRQFSNSRSEMNVSTLELGDSALYLCASSLVSRDLNEQFFGPGTRLTVL.

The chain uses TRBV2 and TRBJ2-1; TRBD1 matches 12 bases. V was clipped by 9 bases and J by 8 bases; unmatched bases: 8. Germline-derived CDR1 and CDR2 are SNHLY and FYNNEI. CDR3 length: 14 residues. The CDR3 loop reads CARGRDRGQYEQFF. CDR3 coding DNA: TGTGCCAGGGGCCGGGACAGGGGGCAGTATGAGCAGTTCTTC.

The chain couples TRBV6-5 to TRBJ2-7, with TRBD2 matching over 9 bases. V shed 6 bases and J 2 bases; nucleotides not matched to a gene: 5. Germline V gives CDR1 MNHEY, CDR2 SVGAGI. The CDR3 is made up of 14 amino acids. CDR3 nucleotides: TGTGCCAGCAGAACCGAGCGGGGGGCCTACGAGCAGTACTTC. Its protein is CASRTERGAYEQYF.

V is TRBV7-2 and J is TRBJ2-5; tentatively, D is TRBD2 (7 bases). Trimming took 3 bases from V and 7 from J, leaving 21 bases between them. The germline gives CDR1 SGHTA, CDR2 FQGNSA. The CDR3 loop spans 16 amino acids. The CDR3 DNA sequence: TGTGCCAGCAGCTTCCCAGGGGAGGGGGGCATTCGGACCCAGTACTTC. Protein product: CASSFPGEGGIRTQYF.

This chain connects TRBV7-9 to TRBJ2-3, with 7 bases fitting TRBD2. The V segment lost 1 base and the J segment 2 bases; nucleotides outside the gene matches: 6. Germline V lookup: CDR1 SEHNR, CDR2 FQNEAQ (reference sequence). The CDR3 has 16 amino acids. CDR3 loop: CASSLGGGRVTDTQYF. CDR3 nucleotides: TGTGCCAGCAGCTTAGGGGGGGGAAGGGTCACAGATACGCAGTATTTT.

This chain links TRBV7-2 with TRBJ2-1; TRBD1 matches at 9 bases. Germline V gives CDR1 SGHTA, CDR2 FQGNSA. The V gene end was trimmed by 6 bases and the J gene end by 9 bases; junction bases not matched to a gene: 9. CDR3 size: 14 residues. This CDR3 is CASSFNRGQGEQFF. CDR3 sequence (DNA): TGTGCCAGCAGTTTCAACAGGGGGCAGGGTGAGCAGTTCTTC.

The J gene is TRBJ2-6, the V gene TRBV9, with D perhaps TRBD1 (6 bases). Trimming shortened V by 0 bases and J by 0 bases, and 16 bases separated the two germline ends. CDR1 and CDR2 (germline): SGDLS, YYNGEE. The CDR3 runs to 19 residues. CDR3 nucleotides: TGTGCCAGCAGCGTAGGACCAGGGGCCCTTTACTCTGGGGCCAACGTCCTGACTTTC. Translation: CASSVGPGALYSGANVLTF.

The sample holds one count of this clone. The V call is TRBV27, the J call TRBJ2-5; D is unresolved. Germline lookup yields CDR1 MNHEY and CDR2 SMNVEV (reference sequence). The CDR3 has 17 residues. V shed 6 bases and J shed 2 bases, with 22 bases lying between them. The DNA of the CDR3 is TGTGCCAGCAGCTCCCTACCTAACAAGCTAGGACAAGAGACCCAGTACTTC. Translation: CASSSLPNKLGQETQYF.

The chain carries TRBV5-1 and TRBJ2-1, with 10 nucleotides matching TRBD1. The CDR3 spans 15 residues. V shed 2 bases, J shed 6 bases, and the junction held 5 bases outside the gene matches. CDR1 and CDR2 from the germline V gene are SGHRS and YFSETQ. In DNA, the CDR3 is TGCGCCAGCAGCTTCGGGACAGGGGATAGCAATGAGCAGTTCTTC. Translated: CASSFGTGDSNEQFF. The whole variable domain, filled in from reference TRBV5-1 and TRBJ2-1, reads KAGVTQTPRYLIKTRGQQVTLSCSPISGHRSVSWYQQTPGQGLQFLFEYFSETQRNKGNFPGRFSGRQFSNSRSEMNVSTLELGDSALYLCASSFGTGDSNEQFFGPGTRLTVL.

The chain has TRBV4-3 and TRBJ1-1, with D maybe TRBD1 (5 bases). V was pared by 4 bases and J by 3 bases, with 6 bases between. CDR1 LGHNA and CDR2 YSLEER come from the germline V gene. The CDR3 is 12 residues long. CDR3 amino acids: CASSLRDTEAFF. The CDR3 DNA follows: TGCGCCAGCAGCCTCAGGGACACTGAAGCTTTCTTT.

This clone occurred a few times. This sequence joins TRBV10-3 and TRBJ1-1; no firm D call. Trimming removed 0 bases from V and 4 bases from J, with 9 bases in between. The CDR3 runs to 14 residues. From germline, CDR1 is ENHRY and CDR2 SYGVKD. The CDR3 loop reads CAISESFASTEAFF. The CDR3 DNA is TGTGCCATCAGTGAGTCTTTCGCGAGCACTGAAGCTTTCTTT.

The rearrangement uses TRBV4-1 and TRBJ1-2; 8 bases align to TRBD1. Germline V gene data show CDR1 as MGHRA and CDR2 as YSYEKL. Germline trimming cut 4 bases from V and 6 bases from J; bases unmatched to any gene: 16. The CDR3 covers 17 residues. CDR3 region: CASSPRQGSRGVDGYTF. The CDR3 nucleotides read TGCGCCAGCAGCCCAAGACAGGGGTCTCGGGGGGTGGATGGCTACACCTTC.